The source of this T cell receptor beta chain is a study of blood T cell repertoires in COVID-19. Study-wide background: PBMCs, B-cell-depleted T cells, or T cells provided the cDNA or gDNA that made up the material.

This clone was seen just once. Germline CDR1 and CDR2: DFQATT and SNEGSKA (reference sequence). Trimming shortened V by 8 bases and J by 5 bases, and 11 bases separated the two germline ends. The CDR3 extends over 11 amino acids. The cohort comprised adults aged roughly 18 to 100 years residing in approximately 25 US areas. Participant-reported clinical history was the basis for cohort assignment. The study counted Cohort 3 donors as recovered given two negative PCRs, clearance, or symptom resolution. Here immunoSEQ multiplex PCR was the method, and the copy in TCRdb shows in-frame clones only, minus some. The profile shows 250,000 or so clones, about 80% of them singletons.

The gene calls are TRBV20-1 and TRBJ2-3, with D perhaps TRBD1 (5 bases). The receptor was isolated from a man aged 60 to 75 who had recovered from COVID-19. The source material was PBMCs or T cells enriched from blood (not recorded which). As DNA, the CDR3 is TGCAGTTTCTCAAGGGGAGATACGCAGTATTTT. Translation: CSFSRGDTQYF.